The 26 T cell receptor beta chains below all came from one sample that was sequenced in a study of identical twins. TCRdb passed the 5' RACE reads through MiXCR, listing each CDR3 protein once. This table holds fewer than 350,000 distinct CDR3 sequences, around 8.8% found once. This sample also appeared in a second study, on yellow fever vaccine responses in identical twins.

Sequenced: memory (CD45RO+) T cells sorted from blood. The receptor source for this set is a woman under 30 in good health.

This clonotype appeared a single time. The V gene is TRBV20-1, the J gene TRBJ2-5, with TRBD1 matching 7 bases. With 2 bases clipped from V and 7 bases from J, the junction kept 10 bases outside the gene matches. CDR1 is DFQATT and CDR2 is SNEGSKA in the germline V gene (reference sequence). This CDR3 contains 14 residues. The CDR3 region is CSARPTGVERTQYF. In DNA, the CDR3 is TGCAGTGCTAGACCTACAGGGGTTGAAAGGACCCAGTACTTC.

This clonotype was seen more than once but under ten times. This rearrangement joins TRBV6-2 or TRBV6-3 to TRBJ2-1, with D perhaps TRBD2 (5 bases). V dropped 2 bases and J dropped 7 bases, with 18 bases sitting between them. This CDR3 is built from 16 residues. Germline V gene data show CDR1 as MNHEY and CDR2 as SVGEGT. This CDR3 reads CASSYPGMTVANEQFF. DNA for the CDR3: TGTGCCAGCAGTTACCCCGGGATGACTGTGGCTAATGAGCAGTTCTTC.

This clonotype was picked up many times. The chain employs TRBV20-1 and TRBJ2-3; no firm D call. Germline CDR1 DFQATT, CDR2 SNEGSKA (reference sequence). The CDR3 length is 12 residues. Trimming took off 3 bases at V and 4 bases at J, with 8 bases between the two ends. CDR3 residues: CSASKVSDTQYF. For the CDR3, the DNA is TGCAGTGCTAGTAAGGTCTCAGATACGCAGTATTTT.

This clonotype was observed a handful of times. J is TRBJ1-1 and V is TRBV2; a possible D gene is TRBD1 (5 bases). The CDR3 is 14 amino acids. Germline assignment: CDR1 SNHLY and CDR2 FYNNEI. V gave up 8 bases and J gave up 2 bases, with 15 bases separating them. CDR3 DNA sequence: TGTGCCAGCGTCGACGGGGGGTATAACACTGAAGCTTTCTTT. Its translation: CASVDGGYNTEAFF.

V gene TRBV10-3 combines with J gene TRBJ2-7; no clear D. Germline loops: CDR1 ENHRY, CDR2 SYGVKD. V lost 6 bases to trimming and J lost 7 bases, with 13 bases between them. CDR3 length: 12 amino acids. The CDR3 coding sequence is TGTGCCATCAGCCCGGATCAACGTGAGCAGTACTTC. This translates into CAISPDQREQYF.

Details on this clonotype: This could be a read error, since a much larger clone is one nucleotide away. This chain connects TRBV15 to TRBJ1-1, with a weak D call TRBD1 (5 bases). There are 14 residues in the CDR3. Germline lookup yields CDR1 LNHNV and CDR2 YYDKDF (reference sequence). The CDR3: CATTRVSGDTEAFF. In DNA form, the CDR3 reads TGTGCCACCACCAGAGTTTCGGGGGATACTGAAGCTTTCTTT. Using reference TRBV15 and TRBJ1-1 for the parts outside the CDR3, the full variable domain is DAMVIQNPRYQVTQFGKPVTLSCSQTLNHNVMYWYQQKSSQAPKLLFHYYDKDFNNEADTPDNFQSRRPNTSFCFLDIRSPGLGDTAMYLCATTRVSGDTEAFFGQGTRLTVV.

This clonotype was seen ten or more times. The CDR3 spells CASSPRGGGSTDTQYF. In DNA form, the CDR3 reads TGCGCCAGCAGCCCCCGGGGCGGGGGGAGCACAGATACGCAGTATTTT. The rearrangement links TRBV5-1 to TRBJ2-3, with 8 bases identical to TRBD2. The V gene end was trimmed by 4 bases and the J gene end by 0 bases; junction bases not matched to a gene: 7. The CDR3 covers 16 residues. Germline values: CDR1 SGHRS, CDR2 YFSETQ.

This clonotype was picked up a small number of times. V and J are TRBV13 and TRBJ2-1; 12 positions match TRBD2. This CDR3 contains 20 residues. Germline loops: CDR1 PRHDT, CDR2 FYEKMQ (reference sequence). V shed 0 bases, J shed 4 bases, and the junction held 13 bases outside the gene matches. The CDR3 DNA sequence: TGTGCCAGCAGCTTAGGCTTTACGGGGACTAGCGGGTTCGTATACAATGAGCAGTTCTTC. Translating gives CASSLGFTGTSGFVYNEQFF.

This clonotype was seen at least ten times. The gene calls are TRBV12-3 or TRBV12-4 and TRBJ2-1; maybe TRBD2 (5 bases). CDR3 length: 14 amino acids. V was clipped by 4 bases and J by 5 bases, with 12 bases between them. CDR3 in DNA: TGTGCCAGCAGTTGGGTAGCGCCAAACAATGAGCAGTTCTTC. It translates to CASSWVAPNNEQFF.

This clonotype occurred a few times. This chain uses TRBV6-1 with TRBJ1-4; D ambiguous. In germline, CDR1 is MNHNS, CDR2 SASEGT. The CDR3 is 12 amino acids. Trimming left V 6 bases short and J 8 bases short, with 10 bases between. CDR3: CASRGLGEKLFF. DNA of the CDR3: TGTGCCAGCAGGGGATTAGGCGAAAAACTGTTTTTT.

This clonotype was recorded at least ten times. V gene TRBV28 combines with J gene TRBJ2-7, with 8 nucleotides matching TRBD2. The CDR3 covers 16 residues. The V segment lost 7 bases and the J segment 4 bases; nucleotides outside the gene matches: 15. Germline CDR1 is MDHEN and CDR2 is SYDVKM. CDR3 nucleotides: TGTGCCAGCACCCCCCGGGGGGGGGGCTTTTTTTACGAGCAGTACTTC. This sequence encodes CASTPRGGGFFYEQYF.

This sequence joins TRBV20-1 and TRBJ2-3; TRBD2 might be the D (7 bases). The V and J ends lost 3 bases and 5 bases respectively, with 15 bases between them. Germline V gene data show CDR1 as DFQATT and CDR2 as SNEGSKA (reference sequence). CDR3 length equals 14 residues. CDR3 sequence reads: CSARVLGGGDTQYF. CDR3 bases: TGCAGTGCTAGGGTTTTGGGAGGGGGAGATACGCAGTATTTT.

This clonotype was counted once. The chain uses TRBV29-1 and TRBJ1-3; TRBD1 might be the D (5 bases). Trimming took 6 bases from V and 2 from J, leaving 11 bases between them. The CDR3 is 13 residues long. The germline V gene encodes CDR1 SQVTM and CDR2 ANQGSEA. The DNA for the CDR3 is TGCAGCGTGAGACAGCTCGCTGGAAACACCATATATTTT. Protein product: CSVRQLAGNTIYF.

This clonotype was observed many times. V is TRBV12-3 or TRBV12-4 and J is TRBJ1-2, with a weak D call TRBD1 (5 bases). The CDR3 covers 11 residues. V lost 5 bases, J lost 7 bases, and 8 bases lay in between. CDR3 region: CASSPGFGYTF. The CDR3 bases are TGTGCCAGCAGTCCAGGGTTTGGCTACACCTTC.

This clonotype was observed at least ten times. The rearrangement links TRBV24-1 to TRBJ2-1, with 13 bases aligning to TRBD2. Germline CDR1 and CDR2: KGHDR and SFDVKD. Trimming cost V 3 bases and J 7 bases; bases outside gene matches: 5. This CDR3 region has 16 residues. CDR3 sequence (DNA): TGTGCCACCAGTGATCTGGGACTAGCGGGATCTAATGAGCAGTTCTTC. It yields the protein CATSDLGLAGSNEQFF.

Many counts were recorded for this clonotype. This rearrangement joins TRBV5-6 to TRBJ2-1; 13 bases are shared with TRBD2. This CDR3 has 23 residues. Unmatched junction bases numbered 21, after V lost 0 bases and J lost 3 bases. Germline assignment: CDR1 SGHDT and CDR2 YYEEEE. The CDR3 sequence is CASSLVWGRFETSGRADYNEQFF. The CDR3 region has the DNA TGTGCCAGCAGCTTGGTTTGGGGGCGGTTTGAAACTAGCGGGAGGGCGGACTACAATGAGCAGTTCTTC.

A note on this clonotype: A much larger clone is a single base away; this may be a read error. V and J are TRBV7-4 and TRBJ2-1, with 9 bases fitting TRBD1. Germline lookup yields CDR1 SGHVT and CDR2 SQSDAQ. This CDR3 spans 17 amino acids. The DNA for the CDR3 is TGTGCCACCAGCCAAGACAGGGGGACGAACTATAATAATGAGCAGTTCTTC. As protein: CATSQDRGTNYNNEQFF.

V gene TRBV2 combines with J gene TRBJ2-4; D may match TRBD1 or TRBD2 (5 bases each). This CDR3 contains 16 residues. The germline gives CDR1 SNHLY, CDR2 FYNNEI. V was pared by 6 bases and J by 3 bases, with 18 bases between. CDR3: CASSAQGGGVKNIQYF. CDR3 in DNA: TGTGCCAGCAGCGCCCAGGGTGGGGGTGTCAAAAACATTCAGTACTTC.

This clonotype was observed a few times. V gene TRBV29-1 combines with J gene TRBJ2-7; TRBD2 matches at 8 bases. CDR1 is SQVTM, CDR2 ANQGSEA, per germline. V trimming: 7 bases; J trimming: 4 bases; junction bases outside the gene matches: 15. The CDR3 spans 15 residues. CDR3 residues: CSANGRGDKEYEQYF. The CDR3, as DNA: TGCAGCGCAAACGGGAGGGGGGACAAGGAATACGAGCAGTACTTC.

V usage is TRBV20-1 and J usage is TRBJ2-1, with TRBD2 matching 8 bases. The germline V gene has CDR1 DFQATT and CDR2 SNEGSKA (reference sequence). The CDR3 length is 15 residues. V shed 6 bases and J 2 bases; nucleotides not matched to a gene: 9. In nucleotides, the CDR3 is TGCAGTGCCCTCTCTACTAGCGGAGCCTACAATGAGCAGTTCTTC. This gives the protein CSALSTSGAYNEQFF.

This clonotype was observed a handful of times. This chain connects TRBV4-1 to TRBJ2-3; no firm D call. V was pared by 2 bases and J by 0 bases, with 9 bases between. This CDR3 has 15 amino acids. Germline CDR1 MGHRA, CDR2 YSYEKL. The CDR3 reads CASSQNLGSTDTQYF. The CDR3 DNA reads TGCGCCAGCAGCCAAAATTTAGGGAGCACAGATACGCAGTATTTT.

This clonotype was seen a few times. The genes are TRBV11-1 and TRBJ2-5; D tentatively reads TRBD1 or TRBD2 (6 bases each). CDR3 length: 15 amino acids. Deletions cut 4 bases from V and 4 bases from J, with 16 bases between. Per germline, CDR1 SGHAT and CDR2 FQDESV (reference sequence). CDR3 sequence: CASSYGGQKGETQYF. The CDR3 coding sequence is TGTGCCAGCAGCTACGGGGGACAAAAGGGAGAGACCCAGTACTTC.

This clonotype was picked up many times. The V gene is TRBV5-1, the J gene TRBJ1-1; D is possibly TRBD1 (5 bases). The V gene's germline CDR1 is SGHRS and CDR2 YFSETQ. Trimming pared 4 bases from V and 0 bases from J, leaving 10 bases between. The CDR3 length is 14 residues. In DNA, the CDR3 is TGCGCCAGCAGCCGAGGGGAGATGAACACTGAAGCTTTCTTT. Protein sequence: CASSRGEMNTEAFF. Full variable domain (remainder filled in from reference TRBV5-1 and TRBJ1-1): KAGVTQTPRYLIKTRGQQVTLSCSPISGHRSVSWYQQTPGQGLQFLFEYFSETQRNKGNFPGRFSGRQFSNSRSEMNVSTLELGDSALYLCASSRGEMNTEAFFGQGTRLTVV.

In this sample, this clonotype turned up many times. V is TRBV10-3 and J is TRBJ2-2; 11 bases match TRBD2. CDR3 length: 15 residues. V gave up 6 bases and J gave up 4 bases; unmatched junction bases: 4. Per the germline V gene, CDR1 is ENHRY and CDR2 is SYGVKD. The CDR3 loop reads CAISTSGSSTGELFF. The CDR3 nucleotides read TGTGCCATCAGCACTAGCGGGAGCAGCACCGGGGAGCTGTTTTTT.

This clonotype was picked up many times. The genes are TRBV12-3 or TRBV12-4 and TRBJ2-1; 12 positions agree with TRBD2. The length of the CDR3 is 16 residues. J gave up 4 bases and V 7 bases, and 8 bases lay outside the gene matches. The CDR3 loop reads CASINGLAGQYNEQFF. The CDR3 bases are TGTGCCAGCATCAACGGACTAGCGGGACAATACAATGAGCAGTTCTTC.

In its sample, this clonotype was seen many times. This chain links TRBV7-3 with TRBJ2-1; D is possibly TRBD2 (5 bases). The V end lost 3 bases, the J end lost 5 bases, and 8 bases lay between the germline ends. Per the germline V gene, CDR1 is SGHTA and CDR2 is FQGTGA. This CDR3 is built from 13 residues. The CDR3 nucleotides are TGTGCCAGCAGCTTTGAACTAGACAATGAGCAGTTCTTC. Its translation: CASSFELDNEQFF.